The entry below gives a single T cell receptor (beta chain) sequence along with its context. The CDR3 is 13 amino acids. Trimming at V came to 5 bases and at J to 9 bases, leaving 4 bases not matched to a gene. This entry comes from a study of molecular identifiers for immune sequencing clone quantification. Each library that profiled naive CD8 cells came from approximately 20,000 to 1,000,000 sorted cells with 10%, 30% or 50% RNA. A CD8+CD4-CCR7+CD45RA+ phenotype served as the sorting definition for naive CD8 T cells. TCRdb reprocessed the PCR reads via MiXCR and lists one record per CDR3 protein. The sample has a few hundred thousand distinct CDR3 sequences, 25% seen once.

The V call is TRBV12-3 or TRBV12-4, the J call TRBJ1-1; 12 bases are a match to TRBD1. This TCR came from a human donor in good health. Some libraries in this study had Jurkat cell RNA spiked in. Sample: naive CD8+ T cells from blood, with Jurkat cell RNA spiked in. Subset defined: FACS-sorted CD8+CD4-CCR7+CD45RA+ naive T cells. CDR3 loop: CASSIGTGGQAFF. In DNA form, the CDR3 reads TGTGCCAGCAGTATTGGGACAGGGGGCCAAGCTTTCTTT.